What follows are 9 T cell receptor beta chains derived from one specimen sequenced in a study of CD8+CD57+ T cells in acquired aplastic anemia. Profiles of TCR beta VDJ and CDR3 were generated from a genomic DNA template. TCRdb called the reads again in MiXCR, with one record for every CDR3 protein. The data contain 150,000 to 200,000 distinct CDR3 sequences, about 60% of them singletons. The specimen sequenced was sorted CD4+, CD8+, or CD8+CD57+ T cells (not recorded which) from PBMCs. The receptors originated from a human donor in good health.

Note on this clonotype: The germline gene is not matched at one end of the junction; a read error may be the cause. The genes are TRBV12-3 or TRBV12-4 and TRBJ2-7, with 9 bases aligning to TRBD1. This CDR3 contains 15 residues. The CDR3 spells CDSSSRGQGTYEQYF. Here the CDR3 DNA reads TGTGACAGCAGTTCCCGGGGACAGGGTACCTACGAGCAGTACTTC.

This chain links TRBV20-1 with TRBJ1-5, with no clear D. The length of the CDR3 is 14 residues. Trimming stripped 3 bases from V and 2 bases from J, with 11 bases between. CDR1 is DFQATT, CDR2 SNEGSKA, per germline (reference sequence). The CDR3 bases are TGCAGTGCTAGTCGGCAGGCGGGCAATCAGCCCCAGCATTTT. Encoded protein: CSASRQAGNQPQHF.

The J gene is TRBJ2-7, the V gene TRBV7-2; 10 nucleotides align to TRBD2. The J segment lost 4 bases and the V segment lost 2 bases, leaving 11 bases of the junction unmatched. Germline V gives CDR1 SGHTA, CDR2 FQGNSA. The CDR3 runs 17 residues. CDR3 protein: CASSLTLGSGGEYEQYF. The CDR3 DNA sequence: TGTGCCAGCAGCTTAACCTTGGGGAGCGGGGGGGAGTACGAGCAGTACTTC.

CDR3 sequence: CASSIGQINEKLFF. Here the CDR3 DNA reads TGTGCCAGTAGTATTGGGCAGATTAATGAAAAACTGTTTTTT. The chain is built from TRBV19 and TRBJ1-4; D gene unclear. CDR1 is LNHDA, CDR2 SQIVND, per germline (reference sequence). The V end was cut by 3 bases, the J end by 4 bases, with 9 bases between. The CDR3 is made up of 14 amino acids.

A single count supports this clonotype. This chain links TRBV19 with TRBJ1-6; a possible D gene is TRBD1 (6 bases). CDR1 is LNHDA, CDR2 SQIVND, per germline (reference sequence). The CDR3 sequence is 11 residues long. V was clipped by 5 bases and J by 16 bases, with 12 bases between them. CDR3 DNA: TGTGCCAGTAGTGTGGGACAAAAACTCCACTTT. This gives the protein CASSVGQKLHF.

V and J are TRBV10-3 and TRBJ1-2; 9 positions agree with TRBD1. This CDR3 has 14 amino acids. The ends lost 2 bases at V and 7 bases at J; junction bases unmatched: 5. Per the germline V gene, CDR1 is ENHRY and CDR2 is SYGVKD. CDR3 region: CAISERTGDSGYTF. The CDR3 DNA sequence: TGTGCCATCAGTGAGCGGACAGGGGATTCTGGCTACACCTTC.

The chain uses TRBV20-1 and TRBJ2-7; D call uncertain. This CDR3 comprises 11 residues. With 2 bases removed from V and 4 bases from J, the gap between germline ends came to 6 bases. From germline, CDR1 is DFQATT and CDR2 SNEGSKA (reference sequence). The CDR3 spells CSARNKYEQYF. Here the CDR3 DNA reads TGCAGTGCTAGAAATAAGTACGAGCAGTACTTC.

The chain links TRBV11-1 to TRBJ2-7; the D gene could be TRBD1 or TRBD2 (5 bases each). Germline V CDR1 and CDR2: SGHAT, FQDESV (reference sequence). The CDR3 is made up of 14 amino acids. V was trimmed by 2 bases and J by 3 bases, leaving 11 bases between them. The CDR3 sequence is CASSLNEGNYEQYF. In nucleotides, the CDR3 is TGTGCCAGCAGCTTAAACGAGGGGAACTACGAGCAGTACTTC.

V is TRBV20-1 and J is TRBJ1-6, with TRBD1 matching over 9 bases. Trimming removed 1 base from V and 5 bases from J; junction bases left unmatched: 3. Germline-derived CDR1 and CDR2 are DFQATT and SNEGSKA (reference sequence). This CDR3 has 15 amino acids. The CDR3 loop is CSARGGQGDNSPLHF. In DNA form, the CDR3 reads TGCAGTGCTAGAGGGGGACAGGGAGATAATTCACCCCTCCACTTT.